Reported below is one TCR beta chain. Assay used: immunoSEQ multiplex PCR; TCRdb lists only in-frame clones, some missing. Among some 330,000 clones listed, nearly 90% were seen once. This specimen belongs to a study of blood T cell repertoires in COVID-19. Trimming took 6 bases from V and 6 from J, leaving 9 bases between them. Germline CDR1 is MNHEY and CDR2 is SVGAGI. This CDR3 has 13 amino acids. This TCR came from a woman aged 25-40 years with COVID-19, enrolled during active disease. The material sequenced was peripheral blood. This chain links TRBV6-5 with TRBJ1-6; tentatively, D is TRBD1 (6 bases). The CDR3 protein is CASRDRLNSPLHF. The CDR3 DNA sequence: TGTGCCAGCAGAGACAGGCTTAATTCACCCCTCCACTTT.